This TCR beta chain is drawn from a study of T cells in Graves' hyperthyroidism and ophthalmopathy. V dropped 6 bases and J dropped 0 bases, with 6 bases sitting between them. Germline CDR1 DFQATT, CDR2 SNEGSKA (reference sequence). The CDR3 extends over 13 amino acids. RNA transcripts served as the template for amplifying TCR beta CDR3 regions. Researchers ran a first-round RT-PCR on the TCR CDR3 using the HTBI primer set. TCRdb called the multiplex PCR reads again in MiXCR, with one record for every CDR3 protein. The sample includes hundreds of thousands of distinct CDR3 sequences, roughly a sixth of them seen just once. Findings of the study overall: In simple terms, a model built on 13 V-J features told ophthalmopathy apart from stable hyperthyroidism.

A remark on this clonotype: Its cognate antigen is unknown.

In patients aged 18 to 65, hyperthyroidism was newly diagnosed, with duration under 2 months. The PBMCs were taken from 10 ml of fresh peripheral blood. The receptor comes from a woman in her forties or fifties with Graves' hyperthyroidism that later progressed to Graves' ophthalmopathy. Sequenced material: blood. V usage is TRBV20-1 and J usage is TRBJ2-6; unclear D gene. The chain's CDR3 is CSAPGSGANVLTF. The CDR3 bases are TGCAGTGCCCCGGGCTCTGGGGCCAACGTCCTGACTTTC.